This TCR beta chain originates from a study of OX40 agonist ivuxolimab in advanced cancers. This CDR3 region has 14 residues. Looked up from germline, CDR1 is MGHDK and CDR2 is SYGVNS. Profiled with immunoSEQ multiplex PCR; TCRdb holds only in-frame clones, not every one. Of 55,000 to 70,000 clones listed, around nine tenths are singletons. This material consisted of CD4+ or CD8+ T cells sorted from blood, taken in a trial of the OX40 agonist ivuxolimab. This receptor was taken from an adult with an advanced solid tumor such as melanoma, head and neck, liver or kidney cancer. The chain is built from TRBV25-1 and TRBJ2-5; the D gene is possibly TRBD1 (6 bases). The CDR3 region is CAGDIRPHQETQYF. CDR3 bases: TGTGCGGGGGACATTCGACCCCACCAAGAGACCCAGTACTTC.